This TCR beta chain was retrieved from a study of glioma-infiltrating T cells. Study-level results: Only very few CDR3 sequences appeared in both tissue and blood. Gliomas, especially low-grade, showed above-expected tissue-blood divergence; non-neoplastic patients showed below.

Using RNA template, CDR3s of TCR alpha and beta were amplified with iRepertoire arm-PCR. TCRdb processed the multiplex PCR reads anew with MiXCR; each CDR3 protein has one entry. Of approximately 18,000 distinct CDR3 sequences listed, more than 45% are singletons. This CDR3 contains 15 residues. In germline, CDR1 is DFQATT, CDR2 SNEGSKA (reference sequence). The ends were cut back, 3 bases at V and 0 bases at J, with 14 bases in the middle. This clonotype was found a few times. The antigen is unknown. The chain employs TRBV20-1 and TRBJ1-1; D gene unclear. The material sequenced was glioma tissue, nonneoplastic brain tissue, or PBMCs (not recorded which). The sequence was collected from a human donor with low-grade glioma or glioblastoma, undergoing nonglioma brain surgery, or in good health (not recorded which). For the CDR3, the DNA is TGCAGTGCTAGGGGTTTCGACTTTATGAACACTGAAGCTTTCTTT. Protein sequence: CSARGFDFMNTEAFF.